One and the same sample provided the 28 T cell receptor beta chains below, sequenced in a study of blood T cell repertoires in COVID-19. Generated by immunoSEQ multiplex PCR, the TCRdb table keeps only in-frame clones and is missing some. The profile shows a few hundred thousand clones, less than 90% of them singletons. Sequenced material: peripheral blood. Every receptor here comes from a woman in her 70s with COVID-19, enrolled during active disease.

Worth noting for this clone: Other DNA sequences from this sample encode an identical CDR3 as well. V usage is TRBV10-3 and J usage is TRBJ1-5; the match to TRBD1 covers 7 bases. The CDR3 loop spans 13 amino acids. Germline CDR1 reads ENHRY; CDR2 reads SYGVKD. The J segment lost 5 bases and the V segment lost 4 bases, leaving 2 bases of the junction unmatched. The CDR3 region is CAISVDRDQPQHF. The CDR3, as DNA: TGTGCCATCAGTGTCGACAGGGATCAGCCCCAGCATTTT.

The chain recombines TRBV6-5 with TRBJ1-5; TRBD1 aligns across 7 bases. The CDR3 covers 15 residues. Germline values: CDR1 MNHEY, CDR2 SVGAGI. The V gene end was trimmed by 7 bases and the J gene end by 4 bases; junction bases not matched to a gene: 10. This CDR3 is CASTRAGTANQPQHF. The CDR3 nucleotides are TGTGCCAGCACCAGAGCCGGGACAGCAAATCAGCCCCAGCATTTT.

This chain links TRBV27 with TRBJ1-5; tentative D call: TRBD1 (6 bases). The CDR3 has 13 residues. The germline V and J ends were trimmed by 5 bases and 6 bases, with 11 bases remaining between them. Germline CDR1 MNHEY, CDR2 SMNVEV (reference sequence). CDR3 loop: CASSQWGPQPQHF. DNA for the CDR3: TGTGCCAGCAGTCAATGGGGGCCTCAGCCCCAGCATTTT.

The chain uses TRBV12-5 and TRBJ1-4; 9 bases agree with TRBD1. Germline values: CDR1 LGHNT, CDR2 FRNRAP. The CDR3 covers 14 residues. V shed 6 bases and J 8 bases; nucleotides not matched to a gene: 7. CDR3 region: CASGPGQGHEKLFF. Here the CDR3 DNA reads TGTGCTAGTGGCCCGGGACAGGGCCACGAAAAACTGTTTTTT.

In its sample, this clone was seen once. CDR3 amino acids: CASSLWETSHYGYTF. CDR3 in DNA: TGTGCCAGCAGCTTGTGGGAGACCTCTCACTATGGCTACACCTTC. The chain employs TRBV5-6 and TRBJ1-2, with D unclear. The CDR3 length is 15 residues. Trimming took off 1 base at V and 3 bases at J, with 13 bases between the two ends. Germline lookup yields CDR1 SGHDT and CDR2 YYEEEE. Drawing the rest from reference TRBV5-6 and TRBJ1-2, the complete variable domain is DAGVTQSPTHLIKTRGQQVTLRCSPKSGHDTVSWYQQALGQGPQFIFQYYEEEERQRGNFPDRFSGHQFPNYSSELNVNALLLGDSALYLCASSLWETSHYGYTFGSGTRLTVV.

This sequence joins TRBV5-1 and TRBJ2-7; 10 nucleotides agree with TRBD1. Unmatched junction bases numbered 4, after V lost 0 bases and J lost 4 bases. The CDR3 extends over 15 amino acids. CDR1 SGHRS and CDR2 YFSETQ come from the germline V gene. The CDR3 sequence: CASSLGGTGVYEQYF. The CDR3 nucleotides read TGCGCCAGCAGCTTGGGCGGGACAGGGGTTTACGAGCAGTACTTC.

V and J are TRBV12-3 or TRBV12-4 and TRBJ1-1; TRBD1 matches 7 bases. CDR3 length: 13 residues. With 4 bases clipped from V and 7 bases from J, the junction kept 6 bases outside the gene matches. CDR3: CASSSGTVFEAFF. CDR3 DNA: TGTGCCAGCAGTTCCGGGACAGTCTTTGAAGCTTTCTTT.

The chain recombines TRBV5-5 with TRBJ2-7; D possibly corresponds to TRBD1 (6 bases). Germline assignment: CDR1 SGHKS and CDR2 YYEKEE (reference sequence). The CDR3 sequence is 14 residues long. V was clipped by 5 bases and J by 6 bases, with 18 bases between them. The CDR3 is CASSSLTGVGEQYF. For the CDR3, the DNA is TGTGCCAGCAGTTCTTTGACAGGTGTAGGCGAGCAGTACTTC.

The rearrangement uses TRBV11-3 and TRBJ2-5, with a possible D match to TRBD1 (6 bases). The V end was cut by 3 bases, the J end by 5 bases, with 16 bases between. This CDR3 has 15 amino acids. Germline CDR1 SGHNT, CDR2 YENEEA. The CDR3 is CASSFQSGVGETQYF. The CDR3 bases are TGTGCCAGCAGCTTCCAATCAGGGGTAGGGGAGACCCAGTACTTC.

The chain carries TRBV6-5 and TRBJ1-2; TRBD1 aligns across 11 bases. Germline V CDR1 and CDR2: MNHEY, SVGAGI. The CDR3 consists of 15 residues. V shed 4 bases, J shed 4 bases, and the junction held 5 bases outside the gene matches. DNA of the CDR3: TGTGCCAGCAGTTGGGGGACAGGGGGTGGCTATGGCTACACCTTC. Translating gives CASSWGTGGGYGYTF.

The chain couples TRBV5-1 to TRBJ2-1, with D tentatively TRBD1 (5 bases). The CDR3 covers 15 residues. Looked up from germline, CDR1 is SGHRS and CDR2 is YFSETQ. The germline V and J ends were trimmed by 1 base and 8 bases, with 16 bases remaining between them. CDR3 loop: CASSLSGQGLDEQFF. The CDR3 DNA follows: TGCGCCAGCAGCTTGTCCGGTCAGGGCTTGGATGAGCAGTTCTTC. Variable domain in full (rest from reference TRBV5-1 and TRBJ2-1): KAGVTQTPRYLIKTRGQQVTLSCSPISGHRSVSWYQQTPGQGLQFLFEYFSETQRNKGNFPGRFSGRQFSNSRSEMNVSTLELGDSALYLCASSLSGQGLDEQFFGPGTRLTVL.

V is TRBV15 and J is TRBJ2-6, with 7 bases identical to TRBD1. The J segment lost 1 base and the V segment lost 3 bases, leaving 6 bases of the junction unmatched. This CDR3 region has 17 residues. Germline loops: CDR1 LNHNV, CDR2 YYDKDF (reference sequence). CDR3 in amino acids: CATSRTGYRSGANVLTF. CDR3 coding DNA: TGTGCCACCAGCAGGACAGGGTATAGATCTGGGGCCAACGTCCTGACTTTC.

This chain connects TRBV4-3 to TRBJ2-2; TRBD2 aligns across 11 bases. The V gene end was trimmed by 0 bases and the J gene end by 0 bases; junction bases not matched to a gene: 3. The CDR3 consists of 18 residues. Germline V gene lookup returns CDR1 LGHNA and CDR2 YSLEER. CDR3 in amino acids: CASSQDTSGGANTGELFF. In DNA form, the CDR3 reads TGCGCCAGCAGCCAAGATACTAGCGGGGGAGCGAACACCGGGGAGCTGTTTTTT.

The chain combines TRBV3-1 (or the pseudogene TRBV3-2) with TRBJ2-3, with TRBD2 identical over 7 bases. The germline V gene has CDR1 LGHDT and CDR2 YNNKEL (reference sequence). The CDR3 totals 16 residues. V lost 1 base and J lost 1; bases outside the gene matches: 5. The chain's CDR3 is CASSQGASGGTDTQYF. CDR3 sequence (DNA): TGTGCCAGCAGCCAAGGGGCCAGCGGGGGCACAGATACGCAGTATTTT.

This rearrangement joins TRBV18 to TRBJ1-1, with D possibly TRBD1 on 5 matching bases. CDR1 is KGHSH, CDR2 LQKENI, per germline. The CDR3 extends over 14 amino acids. Trimming cost V 1 base and J 7 bases, with 13 bases left between them. The CDR3 is CASSPLGGDGEAFF. CDR3 bases: TGTGCCAGCTCACCACTGGGGGGAGACGGTGAAGCTTTCTTT. The full variable domain, its missing parts supplied by reference TRBV18 and TRBJ1-1, is NAGVMQNPRHLVRRRGQEARLRCSPMKGHSHVYWYRQLPEEGLKFMVYLQKENIIDESGMPKERFSAEFPKEGPSILRIQQVVRGDSAAYFCASSPLGGDGEAFFGQGTRLTVV.

The rearrangement joins TRBV2 to TRBJ1-5, with no clear D. Germline assignment: CDR1 SNHLY and CDR2 FYNNEI. The CDR3 extends over 14 amino acids. Trimming shortened V by 8 bases and J by 5 bases, and 16 bases separated the two germline ends. This CDR3 reads CASGWQLMDQPQHF. As DNA, the CDR3 is TGTGCCAGCGGCTGGCAGTTGATGGATCAGCCCCAGCATTTT.

The J gene is TRBJ2-5, the V gene TRBV5-4; D unclear. From germline, CDR1 is SGHNT and CDR2 YYREEE (reference sequence). The V and J ends lost 7 bases and 2 bases respectively, with 15 bases between them. The CDR3 has 14 residues. CDR3 sequence: CASLSYREQETQYF. Here the CDR3 DNA reads TGTGCCAGCTTATCTTACAGAGAACAAGAGACCCAGTACTTC.

J is TRBJ1-3 and V is TRBV18, with D uncertain. Germline lookup yields CDR1 KGHSH and CDR2 LQKENI. CDR3 length equals 15 residues. Trimming removed 4 bases at V and 0 bases at J, with 10 bases between. CDR3 loop: CASSRTADSGNTIYF. CDR3 nucleotides: TGTGCCAGCTCACGTACGGCGGACTCTGGAAACACCATATATTTT.

The gene calls are TRBV27 and TRBJ1-2; 10 bases agree with TRBD1. The CDR3 runs 15 residues. Germline V gene sequence: CDR1 MNHEY, CDR2 SMNVEV (reference sequence). The junction had 5 bases not matched to a gene; V was cut back by 1 base and J by 6 bases. The chain's CDR3 is CASSLWGQGPHGYTF. DNA of the CDR3: TGTGCCAGCAGTTTATGGGGACAGGGGCCCCATGGCTACACCTTC.

This chain connects TRBV7-8 to TRBJ2-2; 8 bases fit TRBD2. The CDR3 contains 16 residues. CDR1 and CDR2 (germline): SGHVS, FQNEAQ. The ends lost 4 bases at V and 3 bases at J; junction bases unmatched: 7. CDR3 residues: CASSSIRRGDTGELFF. CDR3 bases: TGTGCCAGCAGCTCGATTCGGCGGGGGGACACCGGGGAGCTGTTTTTT.

The J gene is TRBJ2-7, the V gene TRBV5-4; D might be TRBD2 (6 bases). V was shortened by 4 bases and J by 7 bases, with 21 bases between the two germline ends. Germline V gene lookup returns CDR1 SGHNT and CDR2 YYREEE (reference sequence). This CDR3 has 15 amino acids. CDR3 amino acids: CASSGVGGPAWEQYF. CDR3 DNA: TGTGCCAGCAGCGGGGTGGGGGGACCCGCATGGGAGCAGTACTTC.

On this clone: Different DNA sequences within this sample yield the same CDR3. V gene TRBV6-2 or TRBV6-3 combines with J gene TRBJ2-1; TRBD2 aligns across 10 bases. Unmatched junction bases numbered 6, after V lost 6 bases and J lost 4 bases. CDR3 length equals 15 residues. Per the germline V gene, CDR1 is MNHEY and CDR2 is SVGEGT. CDR3 amino acids: CASSRSGGGYNEQFF. CDR3 nucleotide sequence: TGTGCCAGCAGCCGAAGCGGGGGGGGATACAATGAGCAGTTCTTC.

The gene calls are TRBV27 and TRBJ1-5; no reliable D call. The ends were cut back, 6 bases at V and 0 bases at J, with 15 bases in the middle. Germline V gene data show CDR1 as MNHEY and CDR2 as SMNVEV (reference sequence). The CDR3 contains 16 residues. The CDR3 loop is CASSPRVFGSNQPQHF. CDR3 sequence (DNA): TGTGCCAGCAGCCCTCGGGTTTTCGGTAGCAATCAGCCCCAGCATTTT.

This clone was seen once. The rearrangement links TRBV12-3 or TRBV12-4 to TRBJ1-5, with D possibly being TRBD1 (5 bases). Trimming left V 3 bases short and J 9 bases short, with 12 bases between. The CDR3 is 13 amino acids. DNA for the CDR3: TGTGCCAGCAGTTTGAACAGGCGGGGGCCCCAGCATTTT. Protein: CASSLNRRGPQHF.

V is TRBV28 and J is TRBJ1-1; the D gene is possibly TRBD1 (6 bases). Trimming removed 2 bases at V and 4 bases at J, with 11 bases between. The germline V gene has CDR1 MDHEN and CDR2 SYDVKM. This CDR3 contains 14 residues. The CDR3: CASSLRKGGTEAFF. The CDR3 DNA reads as TGTGCCAGCAGTTTAAGGAAAGGGGGCACTGAAGCTTTCTTT.

This chain links TRBV6-5 with TRBJ2-3; 8 bases agree with TRBD2. CDR1 and CDR2 from the germline V gene are MNHEY and SVGAGI. Losses at the gene ends were 6 bases for V and 2 bases for J; bases not matched to a gene: 4. The CDR3 contains 14 residues. The CDR3 bases are TGTGCCAGCAGGGCCGGACTAGCCACAGATACGCAGTATTTT. The encoded protein is CASRAGLATDTQYF.

V is TRBV10-1 and J is TRBJ2-7; 7 positions match TRBD1. Germline CDR1 is WNHNN and CDR2 is SYGVQD (reference sequence). This CDR3 is built from 15 residues. V shed 0 bases and J 3 bases; nucleotides not matched to a gene: 5. The CDR3: CASSESRTGSYEQYF. DNA for the CDR3: TGCGCCAGCAGTGAGTCAAGGACAGGAAGCTACGAGCAGTACTTC.

The rearrangement joins TRBV24-1 to TRBJ2-5, with 10 nucleotides matching TRBD1. Germline CDR1 and CDR2: KGHDR and SFDVKD. This CDR3 region has 16 residues. Trimming took 0 bases from V and 5 from J; bases not matched to a gene: 5. CDR3 region: CATSDLSGTGDETQYF. CDR3 in DNA: TGTGCCACCAGTGATTTGTCGGGGACAGGGGACGAGACCCAGTACTTC.